Following are 3 T cell receptor beta chains from one sample sequenced in a study of CD8+ T cells in alopecia areata. cDNA prepared by RNA extraction and subsequent reverse transcription served as the template for sequencing. This table comes from immunoSEQ multiplex PCR, and its TCRdb copy is limited to in-frame clones, with some not included. In the table there are 200,000 or so clones, approximately 52% of which are singletons. This material consisted of CD4+ T cells sorted from blood, taken at week 0. The receptors shown here come from a human donor with alopecia areata.

This clone was seen a handful of times. The chain carries TRBV6-5 and TRBJ2-1; 12 bases are shared with TRBD2. The CDR3 sequence is 15 residues long. Germline CDR1 MNHEY, CDR2 SVGAGI. V shed 6 bases, J shed 4 bases, and the junction held 4 bases outside the gene matches. This chain's CDR3 is CASSHTSGGYNEQFF. As DNA, the CDR3 is TGTGCCAGCAGCCATACTAGCGGGGGGTACAATGAGCAGTTCTTC.

J is TRBJ1-4 and V is TRBV29-1; a possible D gene is TRBD1 (6 bases). V dropped 6 bases and J dropped 5 bases, with 10 bases sitting between them. The germline V gene encodes CDR1 SQVTM and CDR2 ANQGSEA. The CDR3 sequence is 12 residues long. CDR3 amino acids: CSVRGENEKLFF. The CDR3 DNA is TGCAGCGTGAGGGGGGAGAATGAAAAACTGTTTTTT. The complete variable domain, with remaining parts taken from reference TRBV29-1 and TRBJ1-4, reads SAVISQKPSRDICQRGTSLTIQCQVDSQVTMMFWYRQQPGQSLTLIATANQGSEATYESGFVIDKFPISRPNLTFSTLTVSNMSPEDSSIYLCSVRGENEKLFFGSGTQLSVL.

This chain uses TRBV7-8 with TRBJ2-3; perhaps D is TRBD1 or TRBD2 (7 bases each). Trimming stripped 2 bases from V and 4 bases from J, with 19 bases between. This CDR3 has 17 residues. Germline-derived CDR1 and CDR2 are SGHVS and FQNEAQ. CDR3 amino acids: CASSLSPRGGLPDTQYF. DNA for the CDR3: TGTGCCAGCAGCTTAAGTCCCAGGGGGGGCCTCCCAGATACGCAGTATTTT.